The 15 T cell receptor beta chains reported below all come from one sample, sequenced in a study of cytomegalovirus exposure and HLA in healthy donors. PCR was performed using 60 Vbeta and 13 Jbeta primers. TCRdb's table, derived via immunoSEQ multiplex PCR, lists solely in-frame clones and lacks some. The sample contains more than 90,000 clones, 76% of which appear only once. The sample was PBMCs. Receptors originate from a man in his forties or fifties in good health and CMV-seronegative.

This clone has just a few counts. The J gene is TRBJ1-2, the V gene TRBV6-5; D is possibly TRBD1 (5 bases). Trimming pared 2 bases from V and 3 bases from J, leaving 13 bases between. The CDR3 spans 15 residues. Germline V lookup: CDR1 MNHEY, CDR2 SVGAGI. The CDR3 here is CASSYAGGGDYGYTF. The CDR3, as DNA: TGTGCCAGCAGTTACGCCGGGGGAGGGGACTATGGCTACACCTTC.

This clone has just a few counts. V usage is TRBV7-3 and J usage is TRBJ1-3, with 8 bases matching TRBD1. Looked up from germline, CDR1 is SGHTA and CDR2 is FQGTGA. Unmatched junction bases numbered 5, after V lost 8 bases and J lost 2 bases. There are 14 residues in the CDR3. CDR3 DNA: TGTGCCAGCGGCCCGACAGGGGCTGGAAACACCATATATTTT. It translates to CASGPTGAGNTIYF.

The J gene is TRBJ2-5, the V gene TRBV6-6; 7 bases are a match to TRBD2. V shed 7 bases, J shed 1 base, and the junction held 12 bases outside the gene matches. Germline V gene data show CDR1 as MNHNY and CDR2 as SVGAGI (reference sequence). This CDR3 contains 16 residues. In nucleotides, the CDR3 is TGTGCCAGCACCAAGCGGCGGGGGACGGTCCAAGAGACCCAGTACTTC. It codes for CASTKRRGTVQETQYF.

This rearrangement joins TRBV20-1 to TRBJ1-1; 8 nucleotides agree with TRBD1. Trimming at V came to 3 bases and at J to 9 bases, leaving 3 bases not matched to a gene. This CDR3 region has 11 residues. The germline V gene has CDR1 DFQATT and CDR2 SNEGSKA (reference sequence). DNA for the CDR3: TGCAGTGCTAGGGACAGGGCCCAAGCTTTCTTT. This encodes CSARDRAQAFF.

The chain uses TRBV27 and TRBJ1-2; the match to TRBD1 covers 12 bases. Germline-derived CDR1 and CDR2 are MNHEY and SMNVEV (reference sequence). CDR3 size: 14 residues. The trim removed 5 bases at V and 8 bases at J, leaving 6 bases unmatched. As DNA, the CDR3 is TGTGCCAGCAGTCCCAGGGACAGGGGGCAAGGCTACACCTTC. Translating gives CASSPRDRGQGYTF.

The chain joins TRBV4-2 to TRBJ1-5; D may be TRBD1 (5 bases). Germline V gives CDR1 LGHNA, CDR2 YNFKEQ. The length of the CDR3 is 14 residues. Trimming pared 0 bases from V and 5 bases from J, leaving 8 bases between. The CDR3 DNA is TGTGCCAGCAGCCAAGAATCGGGGGATCAGCCCCAGCATTTT. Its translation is CASSQESGDQPQHF.

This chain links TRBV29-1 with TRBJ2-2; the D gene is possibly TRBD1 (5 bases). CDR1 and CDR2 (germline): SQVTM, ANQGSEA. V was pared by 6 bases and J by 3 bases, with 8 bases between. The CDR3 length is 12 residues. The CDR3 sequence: CSVPGHTGELFF. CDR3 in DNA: TGCAGCGTCCCAGGGCACACCGGGGAGCTGTTTTTT.

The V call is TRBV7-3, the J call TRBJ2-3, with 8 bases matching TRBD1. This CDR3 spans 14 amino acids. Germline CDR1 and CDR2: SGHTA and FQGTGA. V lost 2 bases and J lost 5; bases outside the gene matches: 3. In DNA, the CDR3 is TGTGCCAGCAGCTTATCAGGGGGCATAGATACGCAGTATTTT. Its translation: CASSLSGGIDTQYF.

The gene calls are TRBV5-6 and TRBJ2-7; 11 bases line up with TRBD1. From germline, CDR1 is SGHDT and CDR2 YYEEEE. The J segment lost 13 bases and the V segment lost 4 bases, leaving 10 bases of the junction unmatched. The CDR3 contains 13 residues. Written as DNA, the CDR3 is TGTGCCAGCAGCGCGGACAGGGGGCCCGGCCGTTACTTC. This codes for CASSADRGPGRYF.

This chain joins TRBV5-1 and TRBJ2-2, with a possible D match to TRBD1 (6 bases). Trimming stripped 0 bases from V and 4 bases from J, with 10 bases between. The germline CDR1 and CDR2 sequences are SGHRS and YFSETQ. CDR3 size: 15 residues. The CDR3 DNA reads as TGCGCCAGCAGCTTGGACAGGGTGGTCACCGGGGAGCTGTTTTTT. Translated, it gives CASSLDRVVTGELFF.

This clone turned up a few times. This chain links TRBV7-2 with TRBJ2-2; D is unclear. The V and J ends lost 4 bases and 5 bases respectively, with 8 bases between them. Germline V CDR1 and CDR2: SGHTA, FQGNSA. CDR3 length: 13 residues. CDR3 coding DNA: TGTGCCAGCAGCTCCTACCTTACCGGGGAGCTGTTTTTT. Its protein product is CASSSYLTGELFF.

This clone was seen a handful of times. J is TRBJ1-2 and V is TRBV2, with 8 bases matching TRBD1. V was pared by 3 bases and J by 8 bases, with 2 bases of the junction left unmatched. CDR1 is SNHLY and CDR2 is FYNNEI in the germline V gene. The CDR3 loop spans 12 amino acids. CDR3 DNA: TGTGCCAGCAGTGACAGGGGGCGCGGCTACACCTTC. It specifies CASSDRGRGYTF.

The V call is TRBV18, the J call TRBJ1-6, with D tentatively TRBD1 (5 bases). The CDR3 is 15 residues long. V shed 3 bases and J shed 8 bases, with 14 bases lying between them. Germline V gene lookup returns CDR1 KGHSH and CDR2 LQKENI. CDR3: CASSPREVGYSPLHF. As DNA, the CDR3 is TGTGCCAGCTCACCCAGGGAAGTGGGGTATTCACCCCTCCACTTT.

The CDR3 nucleotides are TGTGCCAGCAGCTTATTTACAGTCAATCAGCCCCAGCATTTT. This gives the protein CASSLFTVNQPQHF. The rearrangement uses TRBV7-2 and TRBJ1-5; no reliable D call. The CDR3 has 14 amino acids. Trimming took 2 bases from V and 3 from J, leaving 8 bases between them. Germline CDR1 is SGHTA and CDR2 is FQGNSA.

CDR3 nucleotide sequence: TGTGCCAGCAGTGAAAGTCGAGGGGGCACCGGGGAGCTGTTTTTT. Encoded protein: CASSESRGGTGELFF. The chain carries TRBV2 and TRBJ2-2; weak D call: TRBD1 (6 bases). Trimming cost V 2 bases and J 4 bases, with 11 bases left between them. Looked up from germline, CDR1 is SNHLY and CDR2 is FYNNEI. This CDR3 has 15 residues.